The present TCR beta chain was sequenced within a study of blood T cell repertoires in COVID-19. The method was immunoSEQ multiplex PCR; TCRdb's version includes in-frame clones alone and lacks a portion of them. In the table there are about 54,000 clones, over 65% of which are singletons. There are 15 residues in the CDR3. The germline gives CDR1 LGHNA, CDR2 YNFKEQ. Trimming took 1 base from V and 5 from J; bases not matched to a gene: 6. The V and J genes are TRBV4-2 and TRBJ2-7; TRBD2 matches at 9 bases. The source is a man between 40 and 49 years old with active COVID-19. Sequences were obtained from peripheral blood. The CDR3: CASSQGSVAGDEQYF. CDR3 nucleotide sequence: TGTGCCAGCAGCCAAGGTTCGGTAGCGGGAGACGAGCAGTACTTC.